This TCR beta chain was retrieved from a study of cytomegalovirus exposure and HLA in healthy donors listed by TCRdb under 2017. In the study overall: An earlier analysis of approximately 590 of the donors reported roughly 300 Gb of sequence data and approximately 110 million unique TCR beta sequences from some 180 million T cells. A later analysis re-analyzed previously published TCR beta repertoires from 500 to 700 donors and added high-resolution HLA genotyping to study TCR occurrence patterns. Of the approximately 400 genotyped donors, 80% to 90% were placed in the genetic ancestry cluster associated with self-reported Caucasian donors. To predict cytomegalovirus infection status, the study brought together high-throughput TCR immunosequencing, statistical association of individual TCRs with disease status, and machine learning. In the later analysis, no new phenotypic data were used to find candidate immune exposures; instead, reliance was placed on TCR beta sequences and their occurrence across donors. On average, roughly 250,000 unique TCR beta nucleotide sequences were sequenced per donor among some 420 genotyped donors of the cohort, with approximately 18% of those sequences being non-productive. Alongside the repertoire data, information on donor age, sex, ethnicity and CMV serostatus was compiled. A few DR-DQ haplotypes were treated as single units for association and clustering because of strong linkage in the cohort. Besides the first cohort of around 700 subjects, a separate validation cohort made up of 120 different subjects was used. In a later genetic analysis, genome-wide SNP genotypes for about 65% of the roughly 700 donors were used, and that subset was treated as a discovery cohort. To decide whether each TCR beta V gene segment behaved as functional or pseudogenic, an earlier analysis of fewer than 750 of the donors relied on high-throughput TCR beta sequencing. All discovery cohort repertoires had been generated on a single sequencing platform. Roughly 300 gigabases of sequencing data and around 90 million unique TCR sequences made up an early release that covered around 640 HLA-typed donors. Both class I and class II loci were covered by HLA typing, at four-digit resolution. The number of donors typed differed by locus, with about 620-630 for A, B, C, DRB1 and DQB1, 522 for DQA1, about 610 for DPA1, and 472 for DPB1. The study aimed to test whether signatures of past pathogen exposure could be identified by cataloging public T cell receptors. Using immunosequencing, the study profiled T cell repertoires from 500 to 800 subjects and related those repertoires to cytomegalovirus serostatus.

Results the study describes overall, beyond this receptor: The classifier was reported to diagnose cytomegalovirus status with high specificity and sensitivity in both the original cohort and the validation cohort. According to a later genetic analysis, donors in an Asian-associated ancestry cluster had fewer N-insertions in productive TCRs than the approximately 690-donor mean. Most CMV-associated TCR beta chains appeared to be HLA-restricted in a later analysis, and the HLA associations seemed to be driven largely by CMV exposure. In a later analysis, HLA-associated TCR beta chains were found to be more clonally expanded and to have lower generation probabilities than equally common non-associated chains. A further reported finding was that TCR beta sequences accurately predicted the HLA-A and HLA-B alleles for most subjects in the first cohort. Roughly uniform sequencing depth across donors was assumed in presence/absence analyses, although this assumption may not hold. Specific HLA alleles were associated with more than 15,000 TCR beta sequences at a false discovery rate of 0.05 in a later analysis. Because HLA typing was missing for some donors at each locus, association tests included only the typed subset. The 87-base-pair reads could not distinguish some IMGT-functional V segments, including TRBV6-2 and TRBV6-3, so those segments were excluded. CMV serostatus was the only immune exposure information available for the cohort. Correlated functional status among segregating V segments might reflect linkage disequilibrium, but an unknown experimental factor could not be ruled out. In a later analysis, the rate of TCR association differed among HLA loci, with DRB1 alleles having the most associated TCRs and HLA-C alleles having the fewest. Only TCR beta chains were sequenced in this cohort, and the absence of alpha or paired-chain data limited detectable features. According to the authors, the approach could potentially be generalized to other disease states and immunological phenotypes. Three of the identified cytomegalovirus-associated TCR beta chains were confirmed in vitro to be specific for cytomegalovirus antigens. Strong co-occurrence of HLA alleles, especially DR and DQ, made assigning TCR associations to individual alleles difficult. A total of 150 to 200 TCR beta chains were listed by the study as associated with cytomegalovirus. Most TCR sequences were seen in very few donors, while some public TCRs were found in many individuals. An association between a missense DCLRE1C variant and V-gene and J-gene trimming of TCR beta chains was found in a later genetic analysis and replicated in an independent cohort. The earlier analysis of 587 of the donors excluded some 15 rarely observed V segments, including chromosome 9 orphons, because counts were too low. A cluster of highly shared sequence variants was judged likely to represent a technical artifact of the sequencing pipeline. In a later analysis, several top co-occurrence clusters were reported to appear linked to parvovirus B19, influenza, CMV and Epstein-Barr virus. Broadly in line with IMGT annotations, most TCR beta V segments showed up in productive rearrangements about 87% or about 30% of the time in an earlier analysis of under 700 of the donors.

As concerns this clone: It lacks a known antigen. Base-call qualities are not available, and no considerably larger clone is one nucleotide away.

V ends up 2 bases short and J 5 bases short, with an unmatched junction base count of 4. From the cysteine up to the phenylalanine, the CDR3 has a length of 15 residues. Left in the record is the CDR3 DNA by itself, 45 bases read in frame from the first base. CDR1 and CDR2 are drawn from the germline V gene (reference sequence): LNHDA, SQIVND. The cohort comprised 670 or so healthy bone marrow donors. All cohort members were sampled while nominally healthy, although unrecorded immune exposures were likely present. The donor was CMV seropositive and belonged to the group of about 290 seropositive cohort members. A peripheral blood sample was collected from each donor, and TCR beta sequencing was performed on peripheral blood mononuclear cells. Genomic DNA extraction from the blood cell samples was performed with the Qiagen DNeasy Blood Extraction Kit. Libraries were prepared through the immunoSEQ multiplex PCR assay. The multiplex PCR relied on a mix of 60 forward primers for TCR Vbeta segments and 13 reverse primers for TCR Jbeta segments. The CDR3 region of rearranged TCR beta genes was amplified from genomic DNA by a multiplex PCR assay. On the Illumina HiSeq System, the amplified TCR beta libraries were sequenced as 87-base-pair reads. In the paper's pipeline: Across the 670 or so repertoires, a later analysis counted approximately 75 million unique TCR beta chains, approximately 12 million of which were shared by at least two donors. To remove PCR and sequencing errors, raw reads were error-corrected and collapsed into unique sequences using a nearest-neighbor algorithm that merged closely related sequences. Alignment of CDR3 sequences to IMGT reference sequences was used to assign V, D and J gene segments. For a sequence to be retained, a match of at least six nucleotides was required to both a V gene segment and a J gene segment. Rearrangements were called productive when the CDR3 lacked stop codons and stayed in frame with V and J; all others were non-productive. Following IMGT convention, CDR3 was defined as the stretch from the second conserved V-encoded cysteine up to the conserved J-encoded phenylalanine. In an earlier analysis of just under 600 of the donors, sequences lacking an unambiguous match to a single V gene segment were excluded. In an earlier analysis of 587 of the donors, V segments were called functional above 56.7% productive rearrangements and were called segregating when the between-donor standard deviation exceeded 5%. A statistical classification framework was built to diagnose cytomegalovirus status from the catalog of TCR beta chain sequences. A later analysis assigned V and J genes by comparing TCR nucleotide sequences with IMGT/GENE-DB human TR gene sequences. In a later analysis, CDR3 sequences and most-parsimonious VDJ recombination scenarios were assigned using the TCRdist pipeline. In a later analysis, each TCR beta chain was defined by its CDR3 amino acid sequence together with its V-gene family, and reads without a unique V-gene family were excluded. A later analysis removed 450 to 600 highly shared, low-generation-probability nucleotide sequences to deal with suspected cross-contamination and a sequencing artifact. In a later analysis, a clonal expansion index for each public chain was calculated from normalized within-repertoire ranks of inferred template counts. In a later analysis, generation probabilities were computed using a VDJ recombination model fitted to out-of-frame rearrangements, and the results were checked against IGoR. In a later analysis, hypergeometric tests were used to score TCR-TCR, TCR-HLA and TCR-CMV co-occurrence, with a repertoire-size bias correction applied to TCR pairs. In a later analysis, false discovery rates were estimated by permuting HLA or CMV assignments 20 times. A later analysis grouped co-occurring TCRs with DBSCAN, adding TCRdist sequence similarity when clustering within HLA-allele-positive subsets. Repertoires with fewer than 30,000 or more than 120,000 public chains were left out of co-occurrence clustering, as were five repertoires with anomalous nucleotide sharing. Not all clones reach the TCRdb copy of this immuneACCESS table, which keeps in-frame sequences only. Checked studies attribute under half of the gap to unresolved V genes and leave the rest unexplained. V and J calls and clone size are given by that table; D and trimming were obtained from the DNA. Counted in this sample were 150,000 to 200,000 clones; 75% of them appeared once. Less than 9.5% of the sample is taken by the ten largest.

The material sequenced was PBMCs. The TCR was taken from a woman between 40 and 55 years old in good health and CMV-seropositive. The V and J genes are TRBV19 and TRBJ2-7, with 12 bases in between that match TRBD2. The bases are TGTGCCAGTAGTATACTAGCGGGAGGGTACGACGAGCAGTACTTC. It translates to CASSILAGGYDEQYF.